This is a list of T cell receptor beta chains from one sample in a study of T-cell reconstitution after alpha-beta-depleted transplantation in children. TCRdb recomputed calls from the PCR reads with MiXCR, one row per CDR3 protein. Altogether some 500,000 distinct CDR3 sequences are present, about 30% being singletons, with the ten largest covering 2% to 3%. The source was PBMCs from the stem cell graft donor, collected from the stem cell graft. These receptors originate from a human donor who donated a stem cell graft to a child with aplastic anemia. The CDR3 runs from the conserved cysteine through the conserved F or W. The D gene is left open where the match is weak. A row's size may be missing; if present it is once, few, many or a size class.

TRBD2	TRBV19	TRBJ2-1	.	CASSIAPAGGTYNEQFF	TGTGCCAGTAGCATCGCCCCAGCGGGAGGGACCTACAATGAGCAGTTCTTC
TRBD2	TRBV9	TRBJ2-7	.	CASSSQGLAGVDEQYF	TGTGCCAGCAGCTCTCAGGGACTAGCGGGAGTTGACGAGCAGTACTTC
.	TRBV5-1	TRBJ2-2	few	CASSFDAGMNTGELFF	TGCGCCAGCAGCTTCGATGCAGGAATGAACACCGGGGAGCTGTTTTTT
TRBD2	TRBV10-1	TRBJ2-1	.	CASSPPGLAGAEQFF	TGCGCCAGCAGTCCTCCGGGACTAGCGGGAGCAGAGCAGTTCTTC
.	TRBV11-1	TRBJ2-7	few	CASSSPGRGYEQYF	TGTGCCAGCAGCTCCCCGGGCAGGGGCTACGAGCAGTACTTC
.	TRBV9	TRBJ1-3	.	CASSVGPGNSGNTIYF	TGTGCCAGCAGCGTAGGGCCGGGAAACTCTGGAAACACCATATATTTT
.	TRBV5-1	TRBJ2-1	many	CASSLSGYNEQFF	TGCGCCAGCAGCTTGAGCGGATACAATGAGCAGTTCTTC
.	TRBV30	TRBJ2-7	few	CAWSPGAVSYEQYF	TGTGCCTGGAGCCCTGGGGCTGTCTCCTACGAGCAGTACTTC
.	TRBV15	TRBJ2-6	few	CATSPAAGYHSGANVLTF	TGTGCCACCAGCCCAGCGGCAGGCTACCACTCTGGGGCCAACGTCCTGACTTTC
.	TRBV20-1	TRBJ1-1	few	CSASPGVAEAFF	TGCAGTGCTAGCCCAGGGGTAGCTGAAGCTTTCTTT
TRBD1	TRBV24-1	TRBJ2-2	few	CATSDPQGAGFSSTGELFF	TGTGCCACCAGTGACCCACAGGGGGCGGGATTTTCGTCCACCGGGGAGCTGTTTTTT
.	TRBV29-1	TRBJ2-2	few	CSVAGRAGELFF	TGCAGCGTTGCAGGGCGAGCCGGGGAGCTGTTTTTT
.	TRBV20-1	TRBJ1-2	.	CSANRWGYGYTF	TGCAGTGCTAATCGGTGGGGCTATGGCTACACCTTC
.	TRBV30	TRBJ2-7	.	CAWSTGTFVYEQYF	TGTGCCTGGAGCACTGGGACATTTGTTTACGAGCAGTACTTC
TRBD2	TRBV20-1	TRBJ2-1	few	CSATKGWTSGGPDNEQFF	TGCAGTGCTACAAAGGGTTGGACTAGCGGGGGGCCCGACAATGAGCAGTTCTTC
TRBD2	TRBV5-1	TRBJ2-5	.	CASSFIVAGGQTQYF	TGCGCCAGCAGCTTTATCGTGGCGGGAGGTCAGACCCAGTACTTC
.	TRBV12-3/TRBV12-4	TRBJ2-2	.	CASSLVRGAAANTGELFF	TGTGCCAGCAGTTTAGTTCGGGGGGCGGCCGCGAACACCGGGGAGCTGTTTTTT
TRBD1	TRBV5-1	TRBJ1-2	few	CASSSGPFGQGNYGYTF	TGCGCCAGCAGCAGCGGACCTTTTGGACAGGGAAACTATGGCTACACCTTC
TRBD1	TRBV12-3/TRBV12-4	TRBJ2-5	.	CASSLMGTGLETQYF	TGTGCCAGCAGTTTAATGGGGACAGGGCTGGAGACCCAGTACTTC
.	TRBV5-6	TRBJ1-2	.	CASRPDRPGDYYGYTF	TGTGCCAGCAGACCAGATCGCCCAGGAGATTACTATGGCTACACCTTC
.	TRBV5-4	TRBJ1-2	.	CASSLVWDTSKDGYTF	TGTGCCAGCAGCTTGGTTTGGGACACCTCTAAGGATGGCTACACCTTC
TRBD1	TRBV11-2	TRBJ2-7	.	CASSPRQGKNEQYF	TGTGCCAGCAGCCCTAGACAGGGTAAGAACGAGCAGTACTTC
.	TRBV24-1	TRBJ2-7	.	CATSDSGRIYEQYF	TGTGCCACCAGTGATTCGGGACGGATCTACGAGCAGTACTTC
.	TRBV10-3	TRBJ2-5	.	CATQSQGEETQYF	TGTGCCACCCAATCGCAGGGTGAAGAGACCCAGTACTTC
TRBD2	TRBV12-3/TRBV12-4	TRBJ2-1	once	CASNRAGVTYEQFF	TGTGCCAGCAATCGAGCGGGAGTGACCTATGAGCAGTTCTTC
.	TRBV4-1	TRBJ1-3	.	CASSQDPGGRGNTIYF	TGCGCCAGCAGCCAAGATCCCGGCGGACGGGGAAACACCATATATTTT
.	TRBV9	TRBJ2-7	.	CASSVDLGTYYEQYF	TGTGCCAGCAGCGTAGACCTAGGTACCTATTACGAGCAGTACTTC
TRBD1	TRBV20-1	TRBJ2-5	.	CSARPTGQPGTQYF	TGCAGTGCTAGACCGACAGGGCAACCGGGGACCCAGTACTTC